The entry that follows covers one T cell receptor beta chain sequence. Its antigen is unknown. The data derive from a study of shared clonotypes between healthy human individuals. Study-wide results and limits: An effect of sequencing depth on clonotype sharing among donors was expected. Apart from blood, nothing was sampled; tissue repertoires likely differ.

The method was immunoSEQ multiplex PCR; TCRdb's version includes in-frame clones alone and lacks a portion of them. The table has about 510,000 clones, 79% seen once. Trimming stripped 1 base from V and 7 bases from J, with 4 bases between. The CDR3 totals 12 residues. From germline, CDR1 is LNHNV and CDR2 YYDKDF (reference sequence). What was sequenced was PBMCs. The rearrangement joins TRBV15 to TRBJ1-4; D is unclear. The sequence was obtained from a woman in her forties in good health. Some clones in this sample may be carry-over from other donors' samples. The CDR3 DNA is TGTGCCACCAGCAGAGGTTCTGAAAAACTGTTTTTT. Translation gives CATSRGSEKLFF. The full variable domain, completed using reference TRBV15 and TRBJ1-4, is DAMVIQNPRYQVTQFGKPVTLSCSQTLNHNVMYWYQQKSSQAPKLLFHYYDKDFNNEADTPDNFQSRRPNTSFCFLDIRSPGLGDTAMYLCATSRGSEKLFFGSGTQLSVL.